The 15 T cell receptor beta chains reported below all come from one sample, sequenced in a study of identical twins. TCRdb ran MiXCR on the 5' RACE reads and lists one entry per CDR3 protein. The sample carries about 260,000 distinct CDR3 sequences, approximately 7% recorded once. The same sample was also studied in work on yellow fever vaccine responses in identical twins.

The sequenced sample consisted of memory (CD45RO+) T cells sorted from blood. All receptors come from a woman aged 18-35 years in good health.

This clonotype was recorded many times. The rearrangement uses TRBV15 and TRBJ2-3, with TRBD1 identical over 8 bases. In germline, CDR1 is LNHNV, CDR2 YYDKDF (reference sequence). The CDR3 sequence is 16 residues long. The V segment lost 3 bases and the J segment 1 base; nucleotides outside the gene matches: 6. CDR3 bases: TGTGCCACCAGCAGGGATCGGGGACAGGGCACAGATACGCAGTATTTT. Its protein product is CATSRDRGQGTDTQYF. The full variable domain, completed using reference TRBV15 and TRBJ2-3, is DAMVIQNPRYQVTQFGKPVTLSCSQTLNHNVMYWYQQKSSQAPKLLFHYYDKDFNNEADTPDNFQSRRPNTSFCFLDIRSPGLGDTAMYLCATSRDRGQGTDTQYFGPGTRLTVL.

In its sample, this clonotype was seen a few times. The CDR3 nucleotides read TGTGCCAGCAGCTTCCAGGGAACTGGTGAGCAGTACGTC. Translating gives CASSFQGTGEQYV. The rearrangement links TRBV11-1 to TRBJ2-7, with D possibly TRBD1 on 5 matching bases. V was clipped by 3 bases and J by 7 bases, with 13 bases between them. CDR1 SGHAT and CDR2 FQDESV come from the germline V gene (reference sequence). The length of the CDR3 is 13 residues.

This clonotype was observed a handful of times. The chain joins TRBV7-2 to TRBJ1-1, with no clear D. V was shortened by 0 bases and J by 1 base, with 9 bases between the two germline ends. CDR3 length equals 15 residues. CDR1 and CDR2 from the germline V gene are SGHTA and FQGNSA. In DNA form, the CDR3 reads TGTGCCAGCAGCTTAGCGAACATGAGGAACACTGAAGCTTTCTTT. Its protein is CASSLANMRNTEAFF.

The chain uses TRBV21-1 and TRBJ2-5; the D call in the table, TRBD1, was not verified against the DNA. TRBV21-1 is reported as a pseudogene. CDR3 length: 14 residues. The CDR3 DNA sequence: TGTGCCAGGGCCTTAGGGGGGGGCCAAGAGACCCAGTACTTC. Its translation: CARALGGGQETQYF.

This clonotype was observed a few times. V and J are TRBV5-1 and TRBJ2-3; D ambiguous. The CDR3 totals 15 residues. Germline V CDR1 and CDR2: SGHRS, YFSETQ. V was pared by 8 bases and J by 1 base, with 17 bases between. CDR3 in DNA: TGCGCCAGTTTGCCCACTGGTGGCGGCACAGATACGCAGTATTTT. It is translated as CASLPTGGGTDTQYF.

The sample holds many counts of this clonotype. V usage is TRBV29-1 and J usage is TRBJ2-5, with D perhaps TRBD2 (6 bases). There are 12 residues in the CDR3. The germline V and J ends were trimmed by 7 bases and 5 bases, with 14 bases remaining between them. The germline CDR1 and CDR2 sequences are SQVTM and ANQGSEA. The CDR3 nucleotides are TGCAGCGCTGGGGGAGGATGGGAGACCCAGTACTTC. It is translated as CSAGGGWETQYF.

This clonotype turned up a few times. The V gene is TRBV3-1, the J gene TRBJ1-2; 8 bases line up with TRBD1. V trimming: 2 bases; J trimming: 8 bases; junction bases outside the gene matches: 10. Germline CDR1 reads LGHDT; CDR2 reads YNNKEL (reference sequence). The CDR3 is 15 residues long. The CDR3 nucleotides are TGTGCCAGCAGCCAACAGGGGGCAGTACTCGGGGGCTACACCTTC. Protein: CASSQQGAVLGGYTF.

This clonotype came up many times. This CDR3 reads CASRLSGGQETQYF. The DNA of the CDR3 is TGTGCCAGCAGACTGAGCGGGGGCCAAGAGACCCAGTACTTC. The chain carries TRBV13 and TRBJ2-5; 8 bases map to TRBD2. With 6 bases clipped from V and 1 base from J, the junction kept 4 bases outside the gene matches. CDR3 length equals 14 residues. Germline CDR1 and CDR2: PRHDT and FYEKMQ (reference sequence).

The chain is built from TRBV6-1 and TRBJ2-1; 15 bases map to TRBD2. With 5 bases clipped from V and 8 bases from J, the junction kept 7 bases outside the gene matches. The CDR3 consists of 16 residues. The germline V gene has CDR1 MNHNS and CDR2 SASEGT. CDR3 in amino acids: CASSLRTSGRGDEQFF. The CDR3, as DNA: TGTGCCAGCAGTCTCCGGACTAGCGGGAGGGGGGATGAGCAGTTCTTC.

This clonotype was counted many times. The chain couples TRBV7-2 to TRBJ2-3; 9 nucleotides align to TRBD2. In germline, CDR1 is SGHTA, CDR2 FQGNSA. The ends lost 5 bases at V and 4 bases at J; junction bases unmatched: 10. The CDR3 loop spans 16 amino acids. DNA for the CDR3: TGTGCCAGCAGCCCTCGCGGAGCGGGAGGATCAGATACGCAGTATTTT. This translates into CASSPRGAGGSDTQYF.

This clonotype was seen a handful of times. The CDR3 bases are TGTGCCAGCGGAAGCGGGAGGGACACCGGGGAGCTGTTTTTT. Amino acid sequence: CASGSGRDTGELFF. This rearrangement joins TRBV6-1 to TRBJ2-2; 10 bases are shared with TRBD2. The CDR3 totals 14 residues. CDR1 MNHNS and CDR2 SASEGT come from the germline V gene. Losses at the gene ends were 8 bases for V and 3 bases for J; bases not matched to a gene: 3.

V is TRBV28 and J is TRBJ2-5, with D perhaps matching TRBD2 (5 bases). The V end lost 8 bases, the J end lost 0 bases, and 10 bases lay between the germline ends. Germline assignment: CDR1 MDHEN and CDR2 SYDVKM. This CDR3 contains 13 residues. The CDR3 loop reads CASGRRNQETQYF. The CDR3 nucleotides read TGTGCCAGCGGAAGGAGGAACCAAGAGACCCAGTACTTC.

This clonotype was counted at least ten times. The chain joins TRBV7-8 to TRBJ1-6, with a possible D match to TRBD1 (6 bases). The ends were cut back, 5 bases at V and 9 bases at J, with 14 bases in the middle. The CDR3 loop spans 14 amino acids. Germline CDR1 SGHVS, CDR2 FQNEAQ. In nucleotides, the CDR3 is TGTGCCAGCAGCGTGATCGGACAGAGTTCACCCCTCCACTTT. This sequence encodes CASSVIGQSSPLHF.

This clonotype appeared many times. This sequence joins TRBV9 and TRBJ2-7; D not certain. This CDR3 has 14 amino acids. Trimming stripped 0 bases from V and 1 base from J, with 8 bases between. Germline CDR1 SGDLS, CDR2 YYNGEE. For the CDR3, the DNA is TGTGCCAGCAGCGTAGAGGTAGGGTCCTACGAGCAGTACTTC. Translating gives CASSVEVGSYEQYF. Looking up the rest from reference TRBV9 and TRBJ2-7 gives the full variable domain: DSGVTQTPKHLITATGQRVTLRCSPRSGDLSVYWYQQSLDQGLQFLIQYYNGEERAKGNILERFSAQQFPDLHSELNLSSLELGDSALYFCASSVEVGSYEQYFGPGTRLTVT.

The chain joins TRBV5-1 to TRBJ1-2, with D maybe TRBD1 (5 bases). Trimming left V 4 bases short and J 8 bases short, with 21 bases between. The CDR3 sequence is 15 residues long. Germline CDR1 reads SGHRS; CDR2 reads YFSETQ. CDR3 residues: CASSMLDSSLSGYTF. The CDR3 nucleotides are TGCGCCAGCAGCATGCTAGACAGCTCCCTTAGCGGCTACACCTTC.